Below, 21 T cell receptor beta chains from the same sample are listed, as sequenced in a study of PD-L1 blockade in urothelial cancer. Here immunoSEQ multiplex PCR was the method, and the copy in TCRdb shows in-frame clones only, minus some. The profile covers about 32,000 clones, with over 70% appearing a single time and under 4.5% taken by the ten largest. The source was PBMCs, collected around atezolizumab (anti-PD-L1) treatment. These TCRs come from a man aged 50-60 years with urothelial cancer.

The genes are TRBV6-1 and TRBJ2-7; possibly TRBD1 for D (5 bases). Trimming cost V 6 bases and J 7 bases, with 10 bases left between them. Germline assignment: CDR1 MNHNS and CDR2 SASEGT. The CDR3 covers 11 residues. The CDR3 DNA reads TGTGCCAGCAGGGGGCAGGGAGAGCAGTACTTC. Translation: CASRGQGEQYF.

The chain joins TRBV9 to TRBJ2-7, with a possible D match to TRBD1 (5 bases). The CDR3 totals 14 residues. Deletions cut 0 bases from V and 6 bases from J, with 13 bases between. The germline V gene encodes CDR1 SGDLS and CDR2 YYNGEE. The CDR3 loop is CASSVAKGLGEQYF. In nucleotides, the CDR3 is TGTGCCAGCAGCGTAGCGAAGGGGTTGGGCGAGCAGTACTTC. The whole variable domain, filled in from reference TRBV9 and TRBJ2-7, reads DSGVTQTPKHLITATGQRVTLRCSPRSGDLSVYWYQQSLDQGLQFLIQYYNGEERAKGNILERFSAQQFPDLHSELNLSSLELGDSALYFCASSVAKGLGEQYFGPGTRLTVT.

The chain has TRBV7-9 and TRBJ2-4; D possibly corresponds to TRBD2 (7 bases). This CDR3 contains 15 residues. Trimming took off 5 bases at V and 6 bases at J, with 17 bases between the two ends. The germline gives CDR1 SEHNR, CDR2 FQNEAQ (reference sequence). Here the CDR3 reads CASSHGGGGGNIQYF. In DNA form, the CDR3 reads TGTGCCAGCAGCCACGGAGGGGGAGGGGGAAACATTCAGTACTTC.

The V call is TRBV19, the J call TRBJ2-1, with 7 bases aligning to TRBD1. Unmatched junction bases numbered 3, after V lost 1 base and J lost 9 bases. The CDR3 is 13 residues long. The germline gives CDR1 LNHDA, CDR2 SQIVND (reference sequence). The CDR3 nucleotides are TGTGCCAGTAGTATAGGAACAGGGGTTGAGCAGTTCTTC. Translation gives CASSIGTGVEQFF.

This sequence joins TRBV9 and TRBJ2-1; 12 positions match TRBD1. Trimming took 4 bases from V and 5 from J; bases not matched to a gene: 10. This CDR3 is 17 amino acids long. Per germline, CDR1 SGDLS and CDR2 YYNGEE. The CDR3 loop is CASSTYPGTGGHNEQFF. The DNA for the CDR3 is TGTGCCAGCAGCACCTACCCCGGGACAGGGGGCCACAATGAGCAGTTCTTC.

The rearrangement uses TRBV7-2 and TRBJ2-7; TRBD2 is a possible D gene (6 bases). This CDR3 spans 13 amino acids. Trimming pared 1 base from V and 7 bases from J, leaving 11 bases between. Germline V gene data show CDR1 as SGHTA and CDR2 as FQGNSA. For the CDR3, the DNA is TGTGCCAGCAGCTTAGGGGGGGTAAGGGAGCAGTACTTC. Protein sequence: CASSLGGVREQYF.

The chain carries TRBV2 and TRBJ1-2; 8 bases match TRBD1. Germline-derived CDR1 and CDR2 are SNHLY and FYNNEI. The length of the CDR3 is 14 residues. Trimming took 6 bases from V and 7 from J; bases not matched to a gene: 10. CDR3 sequence: CASRYTGTGSGYTF. The CDR3 DNA reads as TGTGCCAGCAGATATACCGGGACAGGCTCTGGCTACACCTTC. Full variable domain (outside the CDR3, taken from reference TRBV2 and TRBJ1-2): EPEVTQTPSHQVTQMGQEVILRCVPISNHLYFYWYRQILGQKVEFLVSFYNNEISEKSEIFDDQFSVERPDGSNFTLKIRSTKLEDSAMYFCASRYTGTGSGYTFGSGTRLTVV.

The chain carries TRBV11-2 and TRBJ2-7; TRBD1 matches 7 bases. The length of the CDR3 is 17 residues. The V gene end was trimmed by 1 base and the J gene end by 6 bases; junction bases not matched to a gene: 15. Germline V CDR1 and CDR2: SGHAT, FQNNGV. CDR3 amino acids: CASSLAHPRDRNFEQYF. DNA for the CDR3: TGTGCCAGCAGCTTAGCCCACCCCCGGGACAGAAACTTCGAGCAGTACTTC.

The chain uses TRBV6-1 and TRBJ2-1, with D possibly TRBD1 on 7 matching bases. This CDR3 has 16 amino acids. Trimming cost V 1 base and J 9 bases, with 19 bases left between them. The germline gives CDR1 MNHNS, CDR2 SASEGT. The CDR3 nucleotides are TGTGCCAGCAGTGAAGGGGCGTACAGGGGAGGAGTTGAGCAGTTCTTC. The encoded protein is CASSEGAYRGGVEQFF.

The rearrangement joins TRBV28 to TRBJ2-4, with D maybe TRBD2 (6 bases). Germline V gene sequence: CDR1 MDHEN, CDR2 SYDVKM. The V gene lost 2 bases and the J gene lost 0 bases, with 11 bases spanning the gap. This CDR3 is 16 amino acids long. CDR3 protein: CASSLGTGLAKNIQYF. DNA for the CDR3: TGTGCCAGCAGTTTAGGGACGGGACTAGCCAAAAACATTCAGTACTTC.

V and J are TRBV9 and TRBJ2-3; D perhaps matches TRBD1 (6 bases). This CDR3 region has 16 residues. Between the trimmed V and J ends, which lost 0 bases and 2 bases, there was a span of 13 bases. Per germline, CDR1 SGDLS and CDR2 YYNGEE. The CDR3 reads CASSVAGGALTDTQYF. Written as DNA, the CDR3 is TGTGCCAGCAGCGTAGCTGGGGGCGCCCTCACAGATACGCAGTATTTT.

This clone was recorded only once. J is TRBJ2-7 and V is TRBV6-6; no definite D call. V lost 4 bases, J lost 0 bases, and 10 bases lay in between. Germline V gives CDR1 MNHNY, CDR2 SVGAGI (reference sequence). There are 14 residues in the CDR3. The DNA of the CDR3 is TGTGCCAGCAGTTCCACAGCAAACTCCTACGAGCAGTACTTC. Its translation is CASSSTANSYEQYF.

V is TRBV11-2 and J is TRBJ1-1, with D maybe TRBD1 (5 bases). V was clipped by 3 bases and J by 3 bases, with 11 bases between them. There are 14 residues in the CDR3. The V gene's germline CDR1 is SGHAT and CDR2 FQNNGV. The CDR3 region has the DNA TGTGCCAGCAGCTTGGAGCGGGGGGACACTGAAGCTTTCTTT. Residues: CASSLERGDTEAFF.

V gene TRBV5-4 combines with J gene TRBJ1-1, with D perhaps TRBD1 (5 bases). Trimming shortened V by 3 bases and J by 7 bases, and 28 bases separated the two germline ends. CDR1 is SGHNT, CDR2 YYREEE, per germline (reference sequence). CDR3 size: 18 residues. CDR3 DNA: TGTGCCAGCAGCTACCCCGCCTTAGGTGTATTGGGGGGGGATGAAGCTTTCTTT. Translated: CASSYPALGVLGGDEAFF.

This clone was seen once. The rearrangement links TRBV9 to TRBJ2-7, with 9 bases aligning to TRBD2. Germline CDR1 SGDLS, CDR2 YYNGEE. With V trimmed by 0 bases and J by 3 bases, 7 bases remained unmatched. The CDR3 sequence is 16 residues long. CDR3 protein: CASSVGPSGDIYEQYF. Written as DNA, the CDR3 is TGTGCCAGCAGCGTAGGGCCTAGCGGGGACATCTACGAGCAGTACTTC.

The chain recombines TRBV30 with TRBJ1-5; D is unclear. Germline loops: CDR1 GTSNPN, CDR2 SVGIG (reference sequence). This CDR3 comprises 14 residues. V shed 3 bases and J shed 6 bases, with 15 bases lying between them. CDR3 bases: TGTGCCTGGAGCCATGCAGGAGGTTCTCAGCCCCAGCATTTT. It encodes CAWSHAGGSQPQHF.

The rearrangement joins TRBV18 to TRBJ2-1; the match to TRBD2 covers 13 bases. The germline gives CDR1 KGHSH, CDR2 LQKENI. The CDR3 consists of 15 residues. Germline trimming cut 6 bases from V and 6 bases from J; bases unmatched to any gene: 5. The CDR3 spells CASSRTSGSLNEQFF. The CDR3 DNA reads as TGTGCCAGCTCGCGGACTAGCGGGAGTCTCAATGAGCAGTTCTTC.

The genes are TRBV9 and TRBJ2-3; D is ambiguous. V gave up 0 bases and J gave up 5 bases, with 7 bases separating them. The CDR3 covers 13 residues. CDR1 SGDLS and CDR2 YYNGEE come from the germline V gene. DNA for the CDR3: TGTGCCAGCAGCGTAGGACAAAAAGATACGCAGTATTTT. Translating gives CASSVGQKDTQYF.

The chain uses TRBV28 and TRBJ1-1; maybe TRBD1 (6 bases). Germline CDR1 reads MDHEN; CDR2 reads SYDVKM. The CDR3 runs 17 residues. With 5 bases removed from V and 2 bases from J, the gap between germline ends came to 21 bases. CDR3 DNA: TGTGCCAGCAGTCAACCTCGGGGGGCGCGGTATAACACTGAAGCTTTCTTT. Translation gives CASSQPRGARYNTEAFF.

V gene TRBV7-2 combines with J gene TRBJ2-2, with TRBD2 identical over 9 bases. CDR3 length equals 15 residues. Unmatched junction bases numbered 5, after V lost 3 bases and J lost 6 bases. Germline values: CDR1 SGHTA, CDR2 FQGNSA. The CDR3, as DNA: TGTGCCAGCAGCTTTTTAGCGGGAGTCCCCGGGGAGCTGTTTTTT. Amino acids: CASSFLAGVPGELFF.

The chain combines TRBV6-4 with TRBJ2-2; 7 positions agree with TRBD2. J lost 3 bases, V lost 6 bases, and 4 bases had no gene match. The CDR3 has 14 amino acids. Germline CDR1 reads MRHNA; CDR2 reads SNTAGT. CDR3 in DNA: TGTGCCAGCAGAGCGGGATTGGACACCGGGGAGCTGTTTTTT. Its translation: CASRAGLDTGELFF.